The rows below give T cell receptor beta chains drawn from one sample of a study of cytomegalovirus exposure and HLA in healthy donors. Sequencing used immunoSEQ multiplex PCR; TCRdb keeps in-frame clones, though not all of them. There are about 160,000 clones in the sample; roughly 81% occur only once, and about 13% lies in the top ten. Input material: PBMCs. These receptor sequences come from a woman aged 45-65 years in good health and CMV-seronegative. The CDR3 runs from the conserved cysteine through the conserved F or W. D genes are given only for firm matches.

DNA: TGTGCCAGCAGTCTTACGGGAATCTACGAGCAGTACTTC
CDR3: CASSLTGIYEQYF
V: TRBV5-8
length: 13
D: -
J: TRBJ2-7

DNA: TGTGCCAGCAGCCAATACTCTGACAGATACTACGAGCAGTACTTC
CDR3: CASSQYSDRYYEQYF
V: TRBV14
length: 15
D: -
J: TRBJ2-7

DNA: TGTGCCAGCAGCTCTTGGACAGGTGAAAAACTGTTTTTT
CDR3: CASSSWTGEKLFF
V: TRBV7-2
length: 13
D: TRBD1
J: TRBJ1-4

DNA: TGCGCCAGCAGCCCTACCGGGACATCGAACGAAAAACTGTTTTTT
CDR3: CASSPTGTSNEKLFF
V: TRBV5-1
length: 15
D: -
J: TRBJ1-4

DNA: TGTGCCAGCAGCTTGGGTCAGGGGGCGCGAGCTTTCTTT
CDR3: CASSLGQGARAFF
V: TRBV5-6
length: 13
D: TRBD1
J: TRBJ1-1

DNA: TGCGCCAGCAGCCAAGTGACTAGCGGGGGCACAGATACGCAGTATTTT
CDR3: CASSQVTSGGTDTQYF
V: TRBV4-3
length: 16
D: TRBD2
J: TRBJ2-3

DNA: TGTGCCAGCAGTTTATGGCAGGGTCCCCAGCATTTT
CDR3: CASSLWQGPQHF
V: TRBV28
length: 12
D: -
J: TRBJ1-5

DNA: TGTGCCAGCAGTCCCGGTGGGGGACTCTATGGCTACACCTTC
CDR3: CASSPGGGLYGYTF
V: TRBV7-6
length: 14
D: -
J: TRBJ1-2

DNA: TGTGCCAGTAGTATGAGTGGACAGCCCTATGGCTACACCTTC
CDR3: CASSMSGQPYGYTF
V: TRBV19
length: 14
D: -
J: TRBJ1-2

DNA: TGTGCCATCAGTGAGTCGAGGCAGGGGGGATTATTGGGAAACATTCAGTACTTC
CDR3: CAISESRQGGLLGNIQYF
V: TRBV10-3
length: 18
D: -
J: TRBJ2-4

DNA: TGTGCCAGCAGCTTAAGGCAGGGTGAGGGCTACACCTTC
CDR3: CASSLRQGEGYTF
V: TRBV7-9
length: 13
D: -
J: TRBJ1-2

DNA: TGTGCCAGCAGCTTACGAACAGGGGGCGTCGAGCAGTACTTC
CDR3: CASSLRTGGVEQYF
V: TRBV7-2
length: 14
D: TRBD1
J: TRBJ2-7

DNA: TGTGCCTGGAGTCCGAATTGGGATCTAGCGGGAGTCTTGAATGAGCAGTTCTTC
CDR3: CAWSPNWDLAGVLNEQFF
V: TRBV30
length: 18
D: TRBD2
J: TRBJ2-1

DNA: TGTGCCAGCAGTTCTGATGGCAGGGGCTATGGCTACACCTTC
CDR3: CASSSDGRGYGYTF
V: TRBV28
length: 14
D: -
J: TRBJ1-2

DNA: TGTGCCAGCAGCTTGGAGCGGTTGGTTGGCTACACCTTC
CDR3: CASSLERLVGYTF
V: TRBV5-4
length: 13
D: -
J: TRBJ1-2

DNA: TGTGCCAGTAGGGGCGGGAGAGTGGGCACCGGGGAGCTGTTTTTT
CDR3: CASRGGRVGTGELFF
V: TRBV19
length: 15
D: TRBD2
J: TRBJ2-2

DNA: TGTGCCAGCAGTTCCCCAGCGGGAGCTTACGAGCAGTACTTC
CDR3: CASSSPAGAYEQYF
V: TRBV6-6
length: 14
D: TRBD2
J: TRBJ2-7

DNA: TGTGCCAGCAGTTCGACAGGGCAGTTGGGCGGGGAGCTGTTTTTT
CDR3: CASSSTGQLGGELFF
V: TRBV6-6
length: 15
D: TRBD1
J: TRBJ2-2

DNA: TGTGCCAGCAGCGACGTACAGGGGGCGGGCTATGGCTACACCTTC
CDR3: CASSDVQGAGYGYTF
V: TRBV28
length: 15
D: TRBD1
J: TRBJ1-2

DNA: TGTGCCAGCAGCTCGGGACAGGGAGTAAGGCACGAGCAGTACTTC
CDR3: CASSSGQGVRHEQYF
V: TRBV11-2
length: 15
D: TRBD1
J: TRBJ2-7

DNA: TGTGCCATCAGTGAGGGGTCTAGCGGGGTCGCGATGACCCAGTACTTC
CDR3: CAISEGSSGVAMTQYF
V: TRBV10-3
length: 16
D: TRBD2
J: TRBJ2-5

DNA: TGCGCCAGCAGCCAAGATCGAGGAGCCTCCTACGAGCAGTACTTC
CDR3: CASSQDRGASYEQYF
V: TRBV4-1
length: 15
D: -
J: TRBJ2-7